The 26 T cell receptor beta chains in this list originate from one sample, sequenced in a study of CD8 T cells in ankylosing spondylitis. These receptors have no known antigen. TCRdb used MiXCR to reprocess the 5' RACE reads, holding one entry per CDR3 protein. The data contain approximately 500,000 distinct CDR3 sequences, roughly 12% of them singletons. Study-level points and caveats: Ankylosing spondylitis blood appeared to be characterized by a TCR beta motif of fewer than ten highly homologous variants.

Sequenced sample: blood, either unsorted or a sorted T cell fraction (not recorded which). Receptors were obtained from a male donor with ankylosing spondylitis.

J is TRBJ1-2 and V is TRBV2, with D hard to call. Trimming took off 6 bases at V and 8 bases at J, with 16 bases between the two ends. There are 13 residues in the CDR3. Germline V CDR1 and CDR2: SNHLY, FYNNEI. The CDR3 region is CASSRPGLGGYTF. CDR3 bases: TGTGCCAGCAGCCGCCCGGGCCTCGGAGGCTACACCTTC.

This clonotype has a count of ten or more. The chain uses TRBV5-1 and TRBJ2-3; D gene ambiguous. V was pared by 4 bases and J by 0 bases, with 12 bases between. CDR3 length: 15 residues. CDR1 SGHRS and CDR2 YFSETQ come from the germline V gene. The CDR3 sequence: CASSNYNPSTDTQYF. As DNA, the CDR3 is TGCGCCAGCAGCAATTATAATCCCAGCACAGATACGCAGTATTTT.

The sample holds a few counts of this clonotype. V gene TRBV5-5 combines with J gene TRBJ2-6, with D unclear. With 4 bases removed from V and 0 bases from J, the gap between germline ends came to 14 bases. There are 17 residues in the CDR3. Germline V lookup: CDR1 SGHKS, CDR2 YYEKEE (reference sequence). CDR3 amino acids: CASSVSSKPSGANVLTF. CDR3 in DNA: TGTGCCAGCAGCGTATCTTCGAAGCCCTCTGGGGCCAACGTCCTGACTTTC. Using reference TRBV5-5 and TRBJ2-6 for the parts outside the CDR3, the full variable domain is DAGVTQSPTHLIKTRGQQVTLRCSPISGHKSVSWYQQVLGQGPQFIFQYYEKEERGRGNFPDRFSARQFPNYSSELNVNALLLGDSALYLCASSVSSKPSGANVLTFGAGSRLTVL.

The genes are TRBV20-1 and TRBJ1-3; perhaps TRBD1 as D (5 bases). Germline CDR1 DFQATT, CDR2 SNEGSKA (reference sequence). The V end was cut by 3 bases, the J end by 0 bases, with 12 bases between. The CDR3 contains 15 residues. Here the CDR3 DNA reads TGCAGTGCTAGGCTGATCGGGGCCTCTGGAAACACCATATATTTT. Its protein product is CSARLIGASGNTIYF.

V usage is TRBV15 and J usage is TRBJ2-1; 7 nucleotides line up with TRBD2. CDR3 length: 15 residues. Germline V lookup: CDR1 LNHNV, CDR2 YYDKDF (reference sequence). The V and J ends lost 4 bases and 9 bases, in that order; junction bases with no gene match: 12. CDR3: CATSKTSSDGSEQFF. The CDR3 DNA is TGTGCCACCAGCAAGACTAGCAGTGACGGCAGTGAGCAGTTCTTC.

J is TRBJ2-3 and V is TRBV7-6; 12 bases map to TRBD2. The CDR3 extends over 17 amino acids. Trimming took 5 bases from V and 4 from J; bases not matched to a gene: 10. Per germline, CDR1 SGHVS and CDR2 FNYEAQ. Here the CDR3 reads CASSPSLAGGLADTQYF. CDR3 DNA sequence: TGTGCCAGCAGCCCCTCACTAGCGGGAGGTCTGGCAGATACGCAGTATTTT.

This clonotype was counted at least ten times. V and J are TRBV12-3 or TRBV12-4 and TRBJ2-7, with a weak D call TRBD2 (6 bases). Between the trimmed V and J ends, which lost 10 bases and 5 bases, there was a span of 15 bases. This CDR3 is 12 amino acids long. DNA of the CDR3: TGTGCCACCGGGAGAGTTGAAAACGAGCAGTACTTC. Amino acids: CATGRVENEQYF.

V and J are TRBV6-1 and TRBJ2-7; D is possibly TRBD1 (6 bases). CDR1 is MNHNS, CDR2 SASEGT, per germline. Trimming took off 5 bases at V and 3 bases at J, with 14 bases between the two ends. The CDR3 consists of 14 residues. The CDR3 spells CASSRDGQYYEQYV. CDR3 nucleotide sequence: TGTGCCAGCAGTCGGGACGGACAGTACTACGAGCAGTACGTC.

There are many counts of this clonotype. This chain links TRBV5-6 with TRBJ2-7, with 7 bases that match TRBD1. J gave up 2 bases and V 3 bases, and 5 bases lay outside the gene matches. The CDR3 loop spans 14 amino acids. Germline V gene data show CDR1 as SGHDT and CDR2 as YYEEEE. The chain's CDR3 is CASSYPGQTYEQYV. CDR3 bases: TGTGCCAGCAGCTACCCGGGACAGACCTACGAGCAGTACGTC.

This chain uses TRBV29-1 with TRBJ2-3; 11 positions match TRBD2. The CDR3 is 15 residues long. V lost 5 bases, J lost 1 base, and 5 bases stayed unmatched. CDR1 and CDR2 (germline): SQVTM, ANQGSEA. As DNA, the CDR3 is TGCAGCGTTCTCCTAGCGGGAGGAGGCACAGATACGCAGTATTTT. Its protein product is CSVLLAGGGTDTQYF.

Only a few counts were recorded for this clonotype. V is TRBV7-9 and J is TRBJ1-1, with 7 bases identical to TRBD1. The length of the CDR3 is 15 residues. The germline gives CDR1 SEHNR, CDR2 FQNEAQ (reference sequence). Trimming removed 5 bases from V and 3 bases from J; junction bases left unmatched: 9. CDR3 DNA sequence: TGTGCCAGCAGCCCGCGGCCAGGGGGAGACACTGAAGCTTTCTTT. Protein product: CASSPRPGGDTEAFF.

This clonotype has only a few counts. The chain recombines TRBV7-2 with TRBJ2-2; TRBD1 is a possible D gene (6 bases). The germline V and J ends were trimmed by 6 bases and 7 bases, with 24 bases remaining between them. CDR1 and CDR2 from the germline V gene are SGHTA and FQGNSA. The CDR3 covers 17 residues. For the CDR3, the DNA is TGTGCCAGCAGTCAAAACAGGGTCTTGGGGTACGGCGGGGAGCTGTTTTTT. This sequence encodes CASSQNRVLGYGGELFF.

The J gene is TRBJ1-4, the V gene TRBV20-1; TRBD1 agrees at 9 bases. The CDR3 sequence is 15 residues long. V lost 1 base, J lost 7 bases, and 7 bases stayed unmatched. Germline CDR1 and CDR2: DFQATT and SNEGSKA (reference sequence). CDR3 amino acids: CSARAAPGQGEKLFF. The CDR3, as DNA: TGCAGTGCTAGAGCCGCACCGGGACAGGGTGAAAAACTGTTTTTT.

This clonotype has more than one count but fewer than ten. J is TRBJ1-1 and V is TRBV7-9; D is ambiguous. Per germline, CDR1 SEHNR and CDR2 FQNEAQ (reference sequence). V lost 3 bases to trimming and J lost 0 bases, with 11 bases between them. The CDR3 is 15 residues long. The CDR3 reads CASSFPTDMNTEAFF. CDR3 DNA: TGTGCCAGCAGCTTTCCGACGGATATGAACACTGAAGCTTTCTTT.

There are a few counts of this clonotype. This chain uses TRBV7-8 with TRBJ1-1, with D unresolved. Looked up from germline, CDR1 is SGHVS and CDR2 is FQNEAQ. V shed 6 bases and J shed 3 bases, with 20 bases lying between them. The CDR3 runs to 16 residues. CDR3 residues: CASSTREKAADTEAFF. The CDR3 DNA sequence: TGTGCCAGCAGTACGCGGGAGAAGGCGGCGGACACTGAAGCTTTCTTT. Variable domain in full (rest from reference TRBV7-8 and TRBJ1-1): GAGVSQSPRYKVAKRGQDVALRCDPISGHVSLFWYQQALGQGPEFLTYFQNEAQLDKSGLPSDRFFAERPEGSVSTLKIQRTQQEDSAVYLCASSTREKAADTEAFFGQGTRLTVV.

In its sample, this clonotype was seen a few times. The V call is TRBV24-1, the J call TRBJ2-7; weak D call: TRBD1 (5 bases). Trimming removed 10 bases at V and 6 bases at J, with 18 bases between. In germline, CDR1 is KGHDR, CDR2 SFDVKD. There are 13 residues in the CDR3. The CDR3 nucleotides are TGTGCCACAGCCGCTCCAGGGTTCAGCGAGCAGTACTTC. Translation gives CATAAPGFSEQYF.

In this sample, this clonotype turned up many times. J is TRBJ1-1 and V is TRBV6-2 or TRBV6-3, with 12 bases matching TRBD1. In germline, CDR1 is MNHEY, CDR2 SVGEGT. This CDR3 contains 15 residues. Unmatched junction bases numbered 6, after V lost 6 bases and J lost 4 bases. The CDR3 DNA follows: TGTGCCAGCAGAGCCGGGACAGGGGGCATCACTGAAGCTTTCTTT. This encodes CASRAGTGGITEAFF.

CDR3 nucleotides: TGTGCCAGCAGCTTAGTCGGTGGGGTCTTCCGAGAGACCCAGTACTTC. Translation gives CASSLVGGVFRETQYF. The chain is built from TRBV7-8 and TRBJ2-5; D gene uncertain. The germline V and J ends were trimmed by 1 base and 4 bases, with 16 bases remaining between them. The CDR3 is 16 amino acids. Germline V gene sequence: CDR1 SGHVS, CDR2 FQNEAQ. Using reference TRBV7-8 and TRBJ2-5 for the parts outside the CDR3, the full variable domain is GAGVSQSPRYKVAKRGQDVALRCDPISGHVSLFWYQQALGQGPEFLTYFQNEAQLDKSGLPSDRFFAERPEGSVSTLKIQRTQQEDSAVYLCASSLVGGVFRETQYFGPGTRLLVL.

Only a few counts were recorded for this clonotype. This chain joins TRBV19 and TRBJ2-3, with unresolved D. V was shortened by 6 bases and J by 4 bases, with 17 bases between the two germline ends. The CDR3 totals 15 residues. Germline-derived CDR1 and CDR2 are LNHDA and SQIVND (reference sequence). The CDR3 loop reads CASRTTLWSADTQYF. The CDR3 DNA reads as TGTGCCAGTAGAACCACCCTATGGAGCGCAGATACGCAGTATTTT.

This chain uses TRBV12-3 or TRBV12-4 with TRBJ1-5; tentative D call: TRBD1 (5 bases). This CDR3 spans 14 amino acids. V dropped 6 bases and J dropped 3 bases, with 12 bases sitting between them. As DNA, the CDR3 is TGTGCCAGCAGGGGGACTGGAAACAATCAGCCCCAGCATTTT. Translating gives CASRGTGNNQPQHF.

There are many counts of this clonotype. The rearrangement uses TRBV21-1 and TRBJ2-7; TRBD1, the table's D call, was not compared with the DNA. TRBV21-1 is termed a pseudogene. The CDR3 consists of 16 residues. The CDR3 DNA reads TGTGCCAGCAGCCCTAAATTCGCACAGGCCACCTACGAGCAGTACTTC. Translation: CASSPKFAQATYEQYF.

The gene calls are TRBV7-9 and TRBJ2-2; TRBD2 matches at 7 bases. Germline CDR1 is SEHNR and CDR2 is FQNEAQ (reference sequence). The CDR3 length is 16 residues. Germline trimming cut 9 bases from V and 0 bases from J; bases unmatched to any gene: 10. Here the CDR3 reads CASTGLADTNTGELFF. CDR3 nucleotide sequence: TGTGCCAGTACAGGTCTAGCGGACACGAACACCGGGGAGCTGTTTTTT.

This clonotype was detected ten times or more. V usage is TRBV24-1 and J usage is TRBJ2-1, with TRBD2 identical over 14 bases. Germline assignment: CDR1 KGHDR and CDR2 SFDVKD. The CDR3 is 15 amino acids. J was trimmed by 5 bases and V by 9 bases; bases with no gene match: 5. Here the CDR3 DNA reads TGTGCCACCGGAGGGACTAGCGGGAGAGACAATGAGCAGTTCTTC. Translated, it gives CATGGTSGRDNEQFF.

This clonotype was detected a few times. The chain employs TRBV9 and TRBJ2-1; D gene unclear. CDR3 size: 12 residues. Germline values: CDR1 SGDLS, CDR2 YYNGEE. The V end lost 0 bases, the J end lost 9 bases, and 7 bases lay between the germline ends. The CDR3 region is CASSVDRSEQFF. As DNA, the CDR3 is TGTGCCAGCAGCGTAGACCGGAGTGAGCAGTTCTTC.

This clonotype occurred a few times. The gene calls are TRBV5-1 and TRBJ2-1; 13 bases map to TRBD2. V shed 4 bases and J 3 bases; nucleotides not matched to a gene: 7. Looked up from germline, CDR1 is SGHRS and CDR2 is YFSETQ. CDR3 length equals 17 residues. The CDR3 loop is CASSGTSGRGLYNEQFF. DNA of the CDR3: TGCGCCAGCAGCGGAACTAGCGGGAGGGGTCTCTACAATGAGCAGTTCTTC.

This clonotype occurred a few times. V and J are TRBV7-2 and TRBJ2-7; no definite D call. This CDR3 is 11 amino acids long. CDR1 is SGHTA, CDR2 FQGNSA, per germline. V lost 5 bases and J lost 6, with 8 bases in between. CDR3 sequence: CASSNPREQYF. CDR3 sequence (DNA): TGTGCCAGCAGCAACCCTCGCGAGCAGTACTTC.